The 24 T cell receptor beta chains below come from one sample, sequenced in a study of blood T cell repertoires in COVID-19 (TCRdb year 2020). Library generation was performed with the immunoSEQ multiplex PCR assay. The source is immuneACCESS, and TCRdb retained only in-frame sequences with V and J called. Part of the clones is not carried over; for the studies checked, unresolved V genes explain less than half of this, and the remainder is unexplained. The sample table contains about 180,000 clones; only one count was recorded for 86% of them. The ten top clones hold less than 3.5% of the sample. The sequenced sample consisted of peripheral blood. The receptors derive from a woman aged 30 to 39 with active or convalescent COVID-19.

This chain links TRBV5-6 with TRBJ2-4; D is perhaps TRBD2 (6 bases). Trimming stripped 4 bases from V and 3 bases from J, with 17 bases between. Germline V gene lookup returns CDR1 SGHDT and CDR2 YYEEEE. The CDR3 contains 16 residues. The CDR3 region is CASSPPGSGLKNIQYF. The CDR3 DNA reads TGTGCCAGCAGCCCCCCGGGGAGCGGGCTCAAAAACATTCAGTACTTC.

In DNA, the CDR3 is TGTGCCAGCAGCGACCTGACAGGGTGGAATTCACCCCTCCACTTT. Its protein product is CASSDLTGWNSPLHF. The J gene is TRBJ1-6, the V gene TRBV6-5, with TRBD1 matching 7 bases. This CDR3 region has 15 residues. Germline V gene data show CDR1 as MNHEY and CDR2 as SVGAGI. J gave up 7 bases and V 6 bases, and 9 bases lay outside the gene matches.

The sample holds one count of this clone. The chain joins TRBV6-5 to TRBJ1-5; D possibly corresponds to TRBD1 (5 bases). Germline lookup yields CDR1 MNHEY and CDR2 SVGAGI. Deletions cut 6 bases from V and 6 bases from J, with 15 bases between. This CDR3 has 14 amino acids. CDR3 nucleotide sequence: TGTGCCAGCAGCGGTTTAGGGGATAGTCAGCCCCAGCATTTT. Encoded protein: CASSGLGDSQPQHF.

The rearrangement joins TRBV3-1 (or the pseudogene TRBV3-2) to TRBJ1-1; no firm D call. The CDR3 loop spans 15 amino acids. Per germline, CDR1 LGHDT and CDR2 YNNKEL (reference sequence). Trimming stripped 4 bases from V and 6 bases from J, with 18 bases between. CDR3 in amino acids: CASSPHRGVVAEAFF. The CDR3 coding sequence is TGTGCCAGCAGCCCCCACCGCGGGGTAGTAGCTGAAGCTTTCTTT.

The chain couples TRBV7-2 to TRBJ2-3, with D perhaps matching TRBD2 (5 bases). The ends were cut back, 4 bases at V and 8 bases at J, with 13 bases in the middle. The CDR3 is 13 amino acids. Germline lookup yields CDR1 SGHTA and CDR2 FQGNSA. The CDR3 DNA follows: TGTGCCAGCAGCTCACCGGGGATAGGTACGCAGTATTTT. Its protein product is CASSSPGIGTQYF.

The CDR3 spells CASSEDSADQPQHF. The CDR3 nucleotides are TGTGCCAGCAGTGAAGACTCAGCGGATCAGCCCCAGCATTTT. This chain joins TRBV2 and TRBJ1-5; unclear D gene. The V end lost 1 base, the J end lost 5 bases, and 9 bases lay between the germline ends. Germline V gives CDR1 SNHLY, CDR2 FYNNEI. The CDR3 is made up of 14 amino acids.

The CDR3 spells CASSSRQDSGNTIYF. The CDR3 nucleotides read TGCGCCAGCAGCTCTCGACAGGACTCTGGAAACACCATATATTTT. V and J are TRBV5-1 and TRBJ1-3, with D tentatively TRBD1 (6 bases). CDR1 SGHRS and CDR2 YFSETQ come from the germline V gene. The V and J ends lost 3 bases and 0 bases respectively, with 10 bases between them. CDR3 length: 15 amino acids. Looking up the rest from reference TRBV5-1 and TRBJ1-3 gives the full variable domain: KAGVTQTPRYLIKTRGQQVTLSCSPISGHRSVSWYQQTPGQGLQFLFEYFSETQRNKGNFPGRFSGRQFSNSRSEMNVSTLELGDSALYLCASSSRQDSGNTIYFGEGSWLTVV.

As regards this clone: Additional DNA sequences in this sample encode the identical CDR3. V usage is TRBV27 and J usage is TRBJ2-1; 12 bases match TRBD2. Germline V lookup: CDR1 MNHEY, CDR2 SMNVEV (reference sequence). This CDR3 contains 16 residues. The V and J ends lost 4 bases and 6 bases, in that order; junction bases with no gene match: 7. The CDR3 DNA reads TGTGCCAGCAGTTCCCTAGCGGGGGGGCTCGGCAATGAGCAGTTCTTC. It encodes CASSSLAGGLGNEQFF.

The gene calls are TRBV9 and TRBJ2-5; TRBD2 matches at 8 bases. The CDR3 has 16 residues. Trimming cost V 0 bases and J 1 base; bases outside gene matches: 5. CDR1 SGDLS and CDR2 YYNGEE come from the germline V gene. CDR3 sequence (DNA): TGTGCCAGCAGCGTAGGCTTTAGCGGGGTCCAAGAGACCCAGTACTTC. It codes for CASSVGFSGVQETQYF.

V is TRBV27 and J is TRBJ2-7; D perhaps matches TRBD2 (6 bases). From germline, CDR1 is MNHEY and CDR2 SMNVEV (reference sequence). This CDR3 has 12 amino acids. V lost 4 bases and J lost 6, with 10 bases in between. Written as DNA, the CDR3 is TGTGCCAGCAGTTCCGAGGGAGGCGAGCAGTACTTC. Translation gives CASSSEGGEQYF.

The V and J genes are TRBV10-1 and TRBJ2-7, with 9 bases aligning to TRBD2. The J segment lost 9 bases and the V segment lost 4 bases, leaving 13 bases of the junction unmatched. The CDR3 totals 15 residues. Germline V gives CDR1 WNHNN, CDR2 SYGVQD (reference sequence). CDR3 loop: CASSAVAGASVGQYF. The CDR3, as DNA: TGCGCCAGCAGTGCTGTAGCGGGAGCCTCAGTGGGGCAGTACTTC.

The chain is built from TRBV21-1 and TRBJ1-4; the table's D call of TRBD1 was not tested on the DNA. TRBV21-1 is a pseudogene. CDR3 length: 13 residues. The CDR3 DNA follows: TGTGCCAGCAGCAGGGGCCCTAATGAAAAACTGTTTTTT. Its translation is CASSRGPNEKLFF.

This chain uses TRBV5-1 with TRBJ2-5, with D maybe TRBD2 (5 bases). Germline V gene lookup returns CDR1 SGHRS and CDR2 YFSETQ. This CDR3 contains 13 residues. V shed 1 base and J shed 4 bases, with 8 bases lying between them. The chain's CDR3 is CASSLPSSETQYF. As DNA, the CDR3 is TGCGCCAGCAGCTTGCCTAGCTCAGAGACCCAGTACTTC.

The chain uses TRBV5-6 and TRBJ1-4; D is unresolved. Trimming pared 0 bases from V and 8 bases from J, leaving 14 bases between. The CDR3 consists of 15 residues. Germline assignment: CDR1 SGHDT and CDR2 YYEEEE. CDR3 bases: TGTGCCAGCAGCTTGGCTGTGTTCCGAGGAGAAAAACTGTTTTTT. This gives the protein CASSLAVFRGEKLFF.

The chain carries TRBV12-3 or TRBV12-4 and TRBJ2-1; the D gene is possibly TRBD2 (5 bases). The V end lost 6 bases, the J end lost 7 bases, and 10 bases lay between the germline ends. The CDR3 length is 12 residues. CDR3 region: CASRKRGNEQFF. CDR3 nucleotides: TGTGCCAGCAGAAAACGGGGTAATGAGCAGTTCTTC.

The count of this clone is one. The V gene is TRBV5-1, the J gene TRBJ1-5; D possibly corresponds to TRBD1 (6 bases). V was cut by 3 bases and J by 4 bases, with 8 bases left in between. CDR3 size: 13 residues. Looked up from germline, CDR1 is SGHRS and CDR2 is YFSETQ. CDR3 coding DNA: TGCGCCAGCAGCTCGCAGGGGAATCAGCCCCAGCATTTT. This sequence encodes CASSSQGNQPQHF.

The chain is built from TRBV5-1 and TRBJ1-2; D might be TRBD1 (6 bases). Trimming removed 3 bases at V and 0 bases at J, with 12 bases between. This CDR3 spans 15 amino acids. Germline V gene sequence: CDR1 SGHRS, CDR2 YFSETQ. CDR3 sequence (DNA): TGCGCCAGCAGCTCCCAGGGGTCAGCTAACTATGGCTACACCTTC. It specifies CASSSQGSANYGYTF.

The J gene is TRBJ1-3, the V gene TRBV9; TRBD1 is a possible D gene (6 bases). Trimming took off 1 base at V and 0 bases at J, with 11 bases between the two ends. The CDR3 has 16 residues. CDR1 is SGDLS, CDR2 YYNGEE, per germline. The CDR3 DNA reads as TGTGCCAGCAGCGTAACAGGGAGCAGCTCTGGAAACACCATATATTTT. It yields the protein CASSVTGSSSGNTIYF.

The chain has TRBV5-1 and TRBJ2-1; TRBD2 matches 10 bases. The CDR3 is 15 amino acids. Germline V gene sequence: CDR1 SGHRS, CDR2 YFSETQ. The trim removed 2 bases at V and 6 bases at J, leaving 5 bases unmatched. CDR3 residues: CASSLPGLAFNEQFF. The CDR3 DNA is TGCGCCAGCAGCTTACCGGGACTAGCGTTCAATGAGCAGTTCTTC.

The chain carries TRBV6-5 and TRBJ2-6, with 7 bases identical to TRBD1. Germline loops: CDR1 MNHEY, CDR2 SVGAGI. With V trimmed by 6 bases and J by 1 base, 0 bases remained unmatched. The CDR3 length is 14 residues. DNA of the CDR3: TGTGCCAGCAGGGACAGGTCTGGGGCCAACGTCCTGACTTTC. Its translation: CASRDRSGANVLTF.

This chain connects TRBV6-5 to TRBJ1-6; 7 bases line up with TRBD1. The CDR3 has 15 amino acids. Germline loops: CDR1 MNHEY, CDR2 SVGAGI. J lost 7 bases, V lost 2 bases, and 5 bases had no gene match. The CDR3, as DNA: TGTGCCAGCAGTTACGACGGGACAGCGAATTCACCCCTCCACTTT. As protein: CASSYDGTANSPLHF.

V and J are TRBV2 and TRBJ1-6, with TRBD1 matching over 9 bases. V dropped 6 bases and J dropped 7; count of bases not matched to a gene: 13. The CDR3 spans 17 residues. CDR1 SNHLY and CDR2 FYNNEI come from the germline V gene. CDR3 loop: CASSRSGQGSVNSPLHF. The DNA for the CDR3 is TGTGCCAGCAGCCGCTCCGGACAGGGGAGCGTCAATTCACCCCTCCACTTT.

The rearrangement links TRBV19 to TRBJ2-7; D may be TRBD2 (5 bases). From germline, CDR1 is LNHDA and CDR2 SQIVND (reference sequence). Trimming stripped 3 bases from V and 1 base from J, with 10 bases between. The CDR3 covers 14 residues. CDR3 coding DNA: TGTGCCAGTAGTATGCGGCTAGCTTCCTACGAGCAGTACTTC. Translating it yields CASSMRLASYEQYF.

This clone came up a few times. V gene TRBV5-1 combines with J gene TRBJ2-3, with TRBD1 matching over 10 bases. After removal of 3 bases from V and 2 bases from J, the junction contained 6 bases not matched to a gene. Looked up from germline, CDR1 is SGHRS and CDR2 is YFSETQ. The length of the CDR3 is 16 residues. The CDR3 spells CASSSQTGGFTDTQYF. The CDR3 DNA reads as TGCGCCAGCAGCTCGCAGACAGGGGGCTTCACAGATACGCAGTATTTT.